This T cell receptor (beta chain) was sequenced during a study of shared clonotypes between healthy human individuals. Study-wide points: Among non-shared clonotypes, generation probabilities were lower than among those shared by all four donors.

With regard to this clone: What it binds is unknown.

Researchers ran the assay at a deep level. Using immunoSEQ multiplex PCR, the repertoire was profiled, and TCRdb retains in-frame clones only, with some absent. The table shows approximately 1,000,000 clones, with 78% occurring only once. Germline CDR1 and CDR2: MDHEN and SYDVKM. Trimming took off 5 bases at V and 8 bases at J, with 15 bases between the two ends. CDR3 length: 14 residues. The sequenced sample was memory CD4+ T cells from PBMCs. As to subset: CD45RA-negative fraction. The V call is TRBV28, the J call TRBJ1-4; D is perhaps TRBD1 (5 bases). The sequence came from a man between 18 and 29 years old in good health. Some clones in this sample may be carry-over from other donors' samples. CDR3 coding DNA: TGTGCCAGCAGTCCTGGACCTTGGGGGGAAAAACTGTTTTTT. Translated, it gives CASSPGPWGEKLFF.